This T cell receptor (beta chain) was profiled in a study of blood T cell repertoires in COVID-19. Assignment of participants to cohorts was predicated upon participant-reported clinical history. Sequencing was performed with immunoSEQ multiplex PCR; in TCRdb, only in-frame clones are kept and a portion is missing. This table has some 340,000 clones, roughly four fifths appearing once. This clone was seen once. V gave up 3 bases and J gave up 9 bases, with 12 bases separating them. Germline V gene sequence: CDR1 MNHEY, CDR2 SMNVEV (reference sequence). The CDR3 spans 13 residues. What was sequenced was PBMCs or T cells enriched from blood (not recorded which). The sequence was collected from a woman in her forties or fifties who had recovered from COVID-19. The chain links TRBV27 to TRBJ2-1; no clear D. CDR3 in amino acids: CASSFGDRGEQFF. The CDR3 coding sequence is TGTGCCAGCAGTTTCGGAGACCGCGGTGAGCAGTTCTTC.